The 22 T cell receptor beta chains presented below share a single source sample, sequenced in a study of T cells after yellow fever vaccination. TCRdb analysed the 5' RACE reads with MiXCR anew, one entry per CDR3 protein. The sample has approximately 550,000 distinct CDR3 sequences, approximately 13% seen once. Material: PBMCs, obtained on the day of the yellow fever booster vaccination. The receptor set was obtained from a man aged 25-45 years who received the YFV17D yellow fever vaccine.

This clonotype was counted between two and nine times. The V call is TRBV10-2, the J call TRBJ1-2; 9 positions match TRBD1. The CDR3 contains 16 residues. Germline V gives CDR1 WSHSY, CDR2 SAAADI. V lost 0 bases to trimming and J lost 5 bases; unmatched junction nucleotides: 7. The CDR3 region is CASSESWDRVNYGYTF. The CDR3 nucleotides are TGCGCCAGCAGTGAGTCCTGGGACAGGGTAAATTATGGCTACACCTTC.

This clonotype was seen a handful of times. The chain carries TRBV5-1 and TRBJ2-5; possibly TRBD1 for D (5 bases). Per germline, CDR1 SGHRS and CDR2 YFSETQ. CDR3 size: 14 residues. The V end was cut by 0 bases, the J end by 2 bases, with 8 bases between. The CDR3 loop is CASSLEHRQETQYF. CDR3 sequence (DNA): TGCGCCAGCAGCTTGGAGCACAGGCAAGAGACCCAGTACTTC. Based on the CDR3 plus reference TRBV5-1 and TRBJ2-5, the full variable domain is KAGVTQTPRYLIKTRGQQVTLSCSPISGHRSVSWYQQTPGQGLQFLFEYFSETQRNKGNFPGRFSGRQFSNSRSEMNVSTLELGDSALYLCASSLEHRQETQYFGPGTRLLVL.

In its sample, this clonotype was seen a few times. V gene TRBV10-2 combines with J gene TRBJ2-2; 11 nucleotides line up with TRBD2. Germline CDR1 reads WSHSY; CDR2 reads SAAADI. The CDR3 has 16 residues. The J segment lost 7 bases and the V segment lost 7 bases, leaving 11 bases of the junction unmatched. CDR3 nucleotide sequence: TGCGCCAGCACCCTCCTAACTAGCGGGAGAAGCGGGGAGCTGTTTTTT. It translates to CASTLLTSGRSGELFF.

The CDR3 DNA follows: TGTGCCAGCAGTACCAGGACTAGCGGGAGTCTGGATACGCAGTATTTT. Translating it yields CASSTRTSGSLDTQYF. This sequence joins TRBV6-2 or TRBV6-3 and TRBJ2-3, with TRBD2 matching over 13 bases. Germline CDR1 MNHEY, CDR2 SVGEGT. V lost 5 bases and J lost 6; bases outside the gene matches: 8. The CDR3 has 16 amino acids.

This clonotype was seen only a few times. The CDR3 protein is CASSFQGWGTADTQYF. CDR3 bases: TGTGCCAGCAGCTTTCAGGGATGGGGCACGGCAGATACGCAGTATTTT. The V gene is TRBV11-2, the J gene TRBJ2-3; possibly TRBD1 for D (5 bases). This CDR3 is built from 16 residues. From germline, CDR1 is SGHAT and CDR2 FQNNGV. V lost 3 bases and J 4 bases, leaving 17 bases between the germline ends.

This clonotype was observed a handful of times. This chain joins TRBV5-4 and TRBJ2-2; 7 bases agree with TRBD1. Unmatched junction bases numbered 3, after V lost 2 bases and J lost 5 bases. Germline lookup yields CDR1 SGHNT and CDR2 YYREEE (reference sequence). The CDR3 runs to 14 residues. CDR3 amino acids: CASSFQGVTGELFF. For the CDR3, the DNA is TGTGCCAGCAGCTTTCAGGGGGTAACCGGGGAGCTGTTTTTT. The variable domain in full, completed from reference TRBV5-4 and TRBJ2-2, reads ETGVTQSPTHLIKTRGQQVTLRCSSQSGHNTVSWYQQALGQGPQFIFQYYREEENGRGNFPPRFSGLQFPNYSSELNVNALELDDSALYLCASSFQGVTGELFFGEGSRLTVL.

There are a few counts of this clonotype. The CDR3 protein is CASSSGTSGFPSSYNEQFF. DNA of the CDR3: TGTGCCAGCAGTTCCGGGACTAGCGGCTTTCCTAGCTCCTACAATGAGCAGTTCTTC. The J gene is TRBJ2-1, the V gene TRBV27, with 11 bases aligning to TRBD2. Per the germline V gene, CDR1 is MNHEY and CDR2 is SMNVEV (reference sequence). CDR3 size: 19 residues. The V gene end was trimmed by 4 bases and the J gene end by 0 bases; junction bases not matched to a gene: 11.

This clonotype was observed many times. The V call is TRBV20-1, the J call TRBJ2-7, with TRBD1 identical over 7 bases. J was trimmed by 2 bases and V by 6 bases; bases with no gene match: 10. The germline CDR1 and CDR2 sequences are DFQATT and SNEGSKA (reference sequence). The CDR3 runs 14 residues. The CDR3: CSARPGTAAYEQYF. The DNA for the CDR3 is TGCAGTGCCCGCCCCGGGACAGCAGCCTACGAGCAGTACTTC.

This clonotype was seen repeatedly, ten times or more. The rearrangement joins TRBV29-1 to TRBJ1-1; D might be TRBD1 (5 bases). Per the germline V gene, CDR1 is SQVTM and CDR2 is ANQGSEA. CDR3 size: 11 residues. For the CDR3, the DNA is TGCACCACCACTGCGGGGGGAAAAGCTTTCTTT. It encodes CTTTAGGKAFF.

The V and J genes are TRBV5-1 and TRBJ2-2; D remains unclear. With 2 bases removed from V and 1 base from J, the gap between germline ends came to 6 bases. This CDR3 has 14 amino acids. Germline V lookup: CDR1 SGHRS, CDR2 YFSETQ. CDR3: CASSFYQNTGELFF. For the CDR3, the DNA is TGCGCCAGCAGCTTTTATCAGAACACCGGGGAGCTGTTTTTT.

This sequence joins TRBV9 and TRBJ2-7, with TRBD1 matching 10 bases. Germline assignment: CDR1 SGDLS and CDR2 YYNGEE. The CDR3 length is 15 residues. After removal of 3 bases from V and 3 bases from J, the junction contained 6 bases not matched to a gene. The CDR3 DNA reads as TGTGCCAGCAGCGCAACCGGGACAGGGGACTACGAGCAGTACTTC. This encodes CASSATGTGDYEQYF.

The chain recombines TRBV28 with TRBJ1-4; possibly TRBD1 for D (6 bases). Trimming shortened V by 5 bases and J by 4 bases, and 14 bases separated the two germline ends. The germline gives CDR1 MDHEN, CDR2 SYDVKM. This CDR3 is 15 amino acids long. In DNA form, the CDR3 reads TGTGCCAGCAGTGCCTCGACAGGACATAATGAAAAACTGTTTTTT. Protein sequence: CASSASTGHNEKLFF.

This rearrangement joins TRBV28 to TRBJ1-5; D unresolved. Per the germline V gene, CDR1 is MDHEN and CDR2 is SYDVKM. The CDR3 is 15 amino acids. V shed 7 bases and J shed 0 bases, with 13 bases lying between them. CDR3 bases: TGTGCCAGCACGGGTTCCAGCCATAGCAATCAGCCCCAGCATTTT. Translating it yields CASTGSSHSNQPQHF.

This clonotype turned up a few times. The chain recombines TRBV7-2 with TRBJ2-3; TRBD2 is a possible D gene (5 bases). Between the trimmed V and J ends, which lost 1 base and 0 bases, there was a span of 14 bases. The germline CDR1 and CDR2 sequences are SGHTA and FQGNSA. This CDR3 is 17 amino acids long. This CDR3 reads CASSLGVPGKSTDTQYF. For the CDR3, the DNA is TGTGCCAGCAGCTTAGGGGTCCCCGGGAAGAGCACAGATACGCAGTATTTT.

This clonotype has more than one count but fewer than ten. This CDR3 is CASSPGLKNTEAFF. As DNA, the CDR3 is TGTGCCAGCAGCCCGGGACTGAAGAACACTGAAGCTTTCTTT. This chain joins TRBV5-6 and TRBJ1-1; D perhaps matches TRBD1 (5 bases). The germline gives CDR1 SGHDT, CDR2 YYEEEE. V gave up 4 bases and J gave up 1 base, with 11 bases separating them. This CDR3 comprises 14 residues. Based on the CDR3 plus reference TRBV5-6 and TRBJ1-1, the full variable domain is DAGVTQSPTHLIKTRGQQVTLRCSPKSGHDTVSWYQQALGQGPQFIFQYYEEEERQRGNFPDRFSGHQFPNYSSELNVNALLLGDSALYLCASSPGLKNTEAFFGQGTRLTVV.

This chain uses TRBV12-3 or TRBV12-4 with TRBJ2-7; unclear D gene. This CDR3 has 14 amino acids. Trimming stripped 7 bases from V and 1 base from J, with 14 bases between. The CDR3 DNA reads TGTGCCAGCACCCCCGGTGTTATGTCCTACGAGCAGTACTTC. Protein sequence: CASTPGVMSYEQYF.

The chain uses TRBV5-5 and TRBJ2-3; D is uncertain. The CDR3 length is 13 residues. Germline V gene lookup returns CDR1 SGHKS and CDR2 YYEKEE (reference sequence). The V end was cut by 4 bases, the J end by 9 bases, with 15 bases between. This CDR3 reads CASSTLSARTQYF. CDR3 in DNA: TGTGCCAGCAGCACCCTTTCAGCTCGGACGCAGTATTTT.

Only a few counts were recorded for this clonotype. V and J are TRBV7-2 and TRBJ2-1; a possible D gene is TRBD2 (5 bases). This CDR3 region has 13 residues. The germline CDR1 and CDR2 sequences are SGHTA and FQGNSA. Trimming took off 7 bases at V and 7 bases at J, with 14 bases between the two ends. CDR3 loop: CASTEYTGNEQFF. As DNA, the CDR3 is TGTGCCAGCACCGAGTACACGGGGAATGAGCAGTTCTTC.

The gene calls are TRBV14 and TRBJ2-5; 7 bases are shared with TRBD1. V dropped 3 bases and J dropped 1; count of bases not matched to a gene: 2. This CDR3 comprises 14 residues. The germline V gene has CDR1 SGHDN and CDR2 FVKESK. In nucleotides, the CDR3 is TGTGCCAGCAGCCACGGGGACAGCCAAGAGACCCAGTACTTC. Amino acids: CASSHGDSQETQYF.

The chain employs TRBV20-1 and TRBJ1-2; TRBD1 aligns across 9 bases. This CDR3 is built from 15 residues. With V trimmed by 3 bases and J by 3 bases, 8 bases remained unmatched. The V gene's germline CDR1 is DFQATT and CDR2 SNEGSKA (reference sequence). The DNA of the CDR3 is TGCAGTGCTAGTGTAACAGGGGGCCTAGACTATGGCTACACCTTC. The encoded protein is CSASVTGGLDYGYTF.

This rearrangement joins TRBV29-1 to TRBJ2-2; D ambiguous. Trimming took off 5 bases at V and 4 bases at J, with 5 bases between the two ends. CDR1 is SQVTM and CDR2 is ANQGSEA in the germline V gene. This CDR3 contains 11 residues. Written as DNA, the CDR3 is TGCAGCGTTTTAGTCACCGGGGAGCTGTTTTTT. The encoded protein is CSVLVTGELFF.

The rearrangement joins TRBV20-1 to TRBJ2-1, with 7 bases that match TRBD2. The CDR3 covers 12 residues. Germline CDR1 DFQATT, CDR2 SNEGSKA (reference sequence). J lost 8 bases, V lost 0 bases, and 1 base had no gene match. DNA of the CDR3: TGCAGTGCTAGAGAAGCGGGGTATGAGCAGTTCTTC. Residues: CSAREAGYEQFF.